One sample yielded the 24 T cell receptor beta chains listed below, sequenced in a study of tumor-infiltrating lymphocytes in glioblastoma multiforme. Three nested ARM-PCR rounds with V-beta and C-beta primers built TCRB libraries. TCRdb reprocessed the multiplex PCR reads via MiXCR and lists one record per CDR3 protein. The table lists 10,000 or so distinct CDR3 sequences, 65% to 75% of them singletons. Specimen: brain tumor tissue. These receptors originate from a male donor with glioblastoma.

The chain carries TRBV4-1 and TRBJ2-3; 8 nucleotides line up with TRBD2. The CDR3 contains 16 residues. The V gene's germline CDR1 is MGHRA and CDR2 YSYEKL. Germline trimming cut 2 bases from V and 6 bases from J; bases unmatched to any gene: 10. CDR3 amino acids: CASSQRGGGGTDTQYF. The CDR3 bases are TGCGCCAGCAGCCAACGAGGAGGCGGGGGGACGGATACGCAGTATTTT.

Many counts were recorded for this clonotype. Given the absence of the conserved phenylalanine or tryptophan at the CDR3 end, a read error is likely. V is TRBV29-1 and J is TRBJ1-2; tentative D call: TRBD1 (5 bases). The CDR3 runs 12 residues. Trimming took off 5 bases at V and 7 bases at J, with 14 bases between the two ends. From germline, CDR1 is SQVTM and CDR2 ANQGSEA. CDR3 sequence: CSVSADTSGYTL. For the CDR3, the DNA is TGCAGCGTTAGCGCGGACACCTCTGGCTACACCCTC.

This clonotype was detected only a few times. This rearrangement joins TRBV7-6 to TRBJ2-7; no clear D. The CDR3 consists of 15 residues. Deletions cut 1 base from V and 6 bases from J, with 16 bases between. Germline lookup yields CDR1 SGHVS and CDR2 FNYEAQ. The CDR3 spells CASSLVAGAAGEQYF. In DNA, the CDR3 is TGTGCCAGCAGCTTAGTTGCAGGAGCTGCTGGCGAGCAGTACTTC.

The CDR3 here is CASSLGVLALNEQFF. The CDR3 DNA reads TGTGCCAGCAGCTTAGGAGTACTAGCCTTGAATGAGCAGTTCTTC. The chain uses TRBV13 and TRBJ2-1; D is possibly TRBD2 (6 bases). This CDR3 region has 15 residues. With 0 bases removed from V and 7 bases from J, the gap between germline ends came to 13 bases. Germline-derived CDR1 and CDR2 are PRHDT and FYEKMQ (reference sequence).

Points on this clonotype: One end of the junction fails to match germline, which may point to a read error. The rearrangement uses TRBV6-4 and TRBJ2-7, with 8 bases aligning to TRBD1. Germline V gene lookup returns CDR1 MRHNA and CDR2 SNTAGT. The CDR3 has 15 amino acids. The CDR3 region has the DNA TGTGCTAGCAGTGGCTGTGAGACAGGGGTCCACGATCAGTACTTC. It specifies CASSGCETGVHDQYF.

This chain connects TRBV11-1 to TRBJ2-1, with 8 nucleotides matching TRBD1. This CDR3 contains 15 residues. The germline CDR1 and CDR2 sequences are SGHAT and FQDESV (reference sequence). With 5 bases clipped from V and 4 bases from J, the junction kept 7 bases outside the gene matches. The chain's CDR3 is CASSPGQGVYNEQFF. The CDR3 DNA reads TGTGCCAGCAGCCCCGGACAGGGCGTTTACAATGAGCAGTTCTTC.

About this clonotype: This CDR3 fails to terminate in the conserved phenylalanine or tryptophan, so it likely reflects a read error. The chain employs TRBV29-1 and TRBJ2-1; tentatively, D is TRBD1 or TRBD2 (5 bases each). In germline, CDR1 is SQVTM, CDR2 ANQGSEA. Between the trimmed V and J ends, which lost 4 bases and 6 bases, there was a span of 16 bases. The CDR3 runs 14 residues. CDR3 sequence (DNA): TGCAGCGTTGGGGGGTGGCAGAGGGGCAATGAGCAGTTCTTA. It codes for CSVGGWQRGNEQFL.

The J gene is TRBJ2-7, the V gene TRBV6-2 or TRBV6-3; TRBD1 matches 8 bases. The CDR3 contains 15 residues. The germline gives CDR1 MNHEY, CDR2 SVGEGT. J lost 5 bases, V lost 6 bases, and 12 bases had no gene match. DNA for the CDR3: TGTGCCAGCAGCCACATACCCGACAGGGGCCACGAGCAGTACTTC. This gives the protein CASSHIPDRGHEQYF.

For this clonotype: One end of the junction varies from germline; a read error may be responsible. The chain joins TRBV6-7 to TRBJ1-2; perhaps TRBD1 as D (6 bases). TRBV6-7 is an ORF for which the function is uncertain. This CDR3 is 14 amino acids long. Written as DNA, the CDR3 is TGTGCCAGCAGTCTCCCACAGGGATCACCTGACTACGCCTTC. As protein: CASSLPQGSPDYAF.

V is TRBV11-2 and J is TRBJ2-1; the D gene could be TRBD1 or TRBD2 (6 bases each). The CDR3 covers 17 residues. V was cut by 1 base and J by 12 bases, with 25 bases left in between. The germline V gene has CDR1 SGHAT and CDR2 FQNNGV. CDR3 sequence (DNA): TGTGCCAGCAGCTTAGCAGGAAGGGGGACTTCGCGCAAGGGGCAGTTCTTC. It translates to CASSLAGRGTSRKGQFF.

About this clonotype itself: Just one base apart from a much larger clone, this may be a read error. The conserved closing phenylalanine or tryptophan is absent in this CDR3, likely reflecting a read error. CDR3 protein: CASSPLKAGIQYL. The CDR3 DNA is TGTGCCAGCAGCCCCCTCAAGGCCGGCATTCAGTACCTC. The chain couples TRBV11-1 to TRBJ2-4; D remains unclear. The germline V gene has CDR1 SGHAT and CDR2 FQDESV (reference sequence). V was cut by 5 bases and J by 9 bases, with 14 bases left in between. This CDR3 comprises 13 residues.

This clonotype is deemed medium-sized. CDR3 bases: TGCAGTGCTAGTAGACTAGCGGGAGCAGAGACCCAGTACTTC. Its translation: CSASRLAGAETQYF. The chain recombines TRBV20-1 with TRBJ2-5; TRBD2 agrees at 12 bases. With 3 bases clipped from V and 4 bases from J, the junction kept 3 bases outside the gene matches. CDR1 DFQATT and CDR2 SNEGSKA come from the germline V gene (reference sequence). This CDR3 has 14 residues.

The V call is TRBV28, the J call TRBJ2-2, with a possible D match to TRBD2 (5 bases). The CDR3 contains 16 residues. CDR1 is MDHEN and CDR2 is SYDVKM in the germline V gene. Trimming shortened V by 1 base and J by 5 bases, and 14 bases separated the two germline ends. CDR3 loop: CASSLSAGLITGELFF. The CDR3 coding sequence is TGTGCCAGCAGTTTATCTGCGGGCCTGATTACCGGGGAGCTGTTTTTT.

This chain joins TRBV6-2 or TRBV6-3 and TRBJ2-3; possibly TRBD1 or TRBD2 for D (5 bases each). This CDR3 has 15 residues. Per germline, CDR1 MNHEY and CDR2 SVGEGT. V lost 9 bases, J lost 2 bases, and 18 bases lay in between. The CDR3 sequence is CARSTLGRNTDTQYF. In DNA, the CDR3 is TGTGCCAGAAGTACGTTGGGACGGAACACAGATACGCAGTATTTT.

This chain joins TRBV11-3 and TRBJ2-5, with D possibly being TRBD2 (6 bases). Trimming shortened V by 5 bases and J by 7 bases, and 14 bases separated the two germline ends. The CDR3 has 13 residues. Germline loops: CDR1 SGHNT, CDR2 YENEEA. The chain's CDR3 is CASSKRLGGTQYF. In DNA form, the CDR3 reads TGTGCCAGCAGCAAACGACTAGGTGGGACCCAGTACTTC.

The V gene is TRBV29-1, the J gene TRBJ1-1; D remains unclear. The V gene's germline CDR1 is SQVTM and CDR2 ANQGSEA. Deletions cut 7 bases from V and 0 bases from J, with 12 bases between. This CDR3 is built from 13 residues. CDR3 in DNA: TGCAGCGCTCTGAAAGATATGAACACTGAAGCTTTCTTT. It yields the protein CSALKDMNTEAFF.

The CDR3 region is CASSVSSLALYEHYF. CDR3 nucleotide sequence: TGTGCCAGCAGCGTCTCTAGCCTAGCACTATACGAACATTACTTC. The chain employs TRBV11-2 and TRBJ2-7, with D possibly matching TRBD2 (5 bases). Germline-derived CDR1 and CDR2 are SGHAT and FQNNGV. Trimming left V 5 bases short and J 13 bases short, with 27 bases between. The CDR3 extends over 15 amino acids. The whole variable domain, filled in from reference TRBV11-2 and TRBJ2-7, reads EAGVAQSPRYKIIEKRQSVAFWCNPISGHATLYWYQQILGQGPKLLIQFQNNGVVDDSQLPKDRFSAERLKGVDSTLKIQPAKLEDSAVYLCASSVSSLALYEHYFGPGTRLTVT.

The V gene is TRBV6-1, the J gene TRBJ2-2; tentatively, D is TRBD2 (6 bases). CDR3 size: 13 residues. V lost 3 bases to trimming and J lost 7 bases, with 9 bases between them. The germline CDR1 and CDR2 sequences are MNHNS and SASEGT. CDR3 in amino acids: CASSEAGGGELFF. The CDR3 nucleotides are TGTGCCAGCAGTGAGGCCGGGGGCGGGGAGCTGTTTTTT.

This clonotype was found many times. This rearrangement joins TRBV20-1 to TRBJ2-3, with D perhaps assigned TRBD1 or TRBD2 (6 bases each). The CDR3 runs 17 residues. Germline V CDR1 and CDR2: DFQATT, SNEGSKA (reference sequence). Trimming left V 7 bases short and J 0 bases short, with 23 bases between. The CDR3 here is CSVAWLSQGLSTDTQYF. The CDR3 DNA reads TGCAGTGTCGCGTGGTTATCACAGGGACTTAGCACAGATACGCAGTATTTT.

This clonotype was seen repeatedly, ten times or more. The chain uses TRBV18 and TRBJ2-7; TRBD2 aligns across 13 bases. The CDR3 totals 16 residues. Trimming at V came to 6 bases and at J to 3 bases, leaving 8 bases not matched to a gene. CDR1 is KGHSH, CDR2 LQKENI, per germline. The CDR3 DNA reads as TGTGCCAGCTCTCCCGGACTAGCGGGAGCTTACTACGAGCAGTACTTC. This gives the protein CASSPGLAGAYYEQYF.

A word on this clonotype: This may come from a read error, since a much larger clone is one base off. V gene TRBV11-3 combines with J gene TRBJ2-1; no clear D. From germline, CDR1 is SGHNT and CDR2 YENEEA. The length of the CDR3 is 12 residues. V was cut by 4 bases and J by 8 bases, with 9 bases left in between. The CDR3 DNA is TGTGCCAGCAGCTCAGTTCCCGATGAGCAGTTCTTC. It specifies CASSSVPDEQFF.

A remark on this clonotype: The junction departs from germline at one end; a sequencing error may be responsible. V usage is TRBV14 and J usage is TRBJ1-4; the D is unclear. The CDR3 consists of 14 residues. Germline lookup yields CDR1 SGHDN and CDR2 FVKESK. The CDR3 region is CASSPTLAYEKLFF. The CDR3 DNA is TGTGCCAGCAGCCCGACCTTAGCCTACGAAAAACTGTTTTTC.

This clonotype was seen many times. With a much larger clone just one base away, this may be a read error. The rearrangement joins TRBV29-1 to TRBJ2-2, with 9 positions matching TRBD2. This CDR3 is built from 13 residues. The germline V gene encodes CDR1 SQVTM and CDR2 ANQGSEA. In DNA, the CDR3 is TGCAGCGTTGTCGCGGGAGGGGTCGGGGAGCCGTTTTTT. Its protein is CSVVAGGVGEPFF.

As for this clonotype: Relative to the germline gene, one junction end is altered; a read error may explain this. The chain joins TRBV11-2 to TRBJ2-1; D may match TRBD1 or TRBD2 (6 bases each). Germline CDR1 and CDR2: SGHAT and FQNNGV. CDR3 size: 17 residues. The DNA of the CDR3 is TGTGTCAGCAGCTTAGCATTAGGGGGGCCTTCGCGCAATGAGCAGTTCTTC. It translates to CVSSLALGGPSRNEQFF. The whole variable domain, remainder taken from reference TRBV11-2 and TRBJ2-1, is EAGVAQSPRYKIIEKRQSVAFWCNPISGHATLYWYQQILGQGPKLLIQFQNNGVVDDSQLPKDRFSAERLKGVDSTLKIQPAKLEDSAVYLCVSSLALGGPSRNEQFFGPGTRLTVL.